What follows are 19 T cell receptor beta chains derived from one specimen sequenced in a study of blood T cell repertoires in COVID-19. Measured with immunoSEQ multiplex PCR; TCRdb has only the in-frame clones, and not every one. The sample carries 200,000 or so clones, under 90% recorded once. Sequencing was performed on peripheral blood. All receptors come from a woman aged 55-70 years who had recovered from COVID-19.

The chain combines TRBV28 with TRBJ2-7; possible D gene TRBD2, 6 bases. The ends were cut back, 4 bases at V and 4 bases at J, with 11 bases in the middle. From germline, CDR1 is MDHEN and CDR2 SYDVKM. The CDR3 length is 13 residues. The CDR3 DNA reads TGTGCCAGCAGTTCCCCTGGGGGGTACGAGCAGTACTTC. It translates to CASSSPGGYEQYF.

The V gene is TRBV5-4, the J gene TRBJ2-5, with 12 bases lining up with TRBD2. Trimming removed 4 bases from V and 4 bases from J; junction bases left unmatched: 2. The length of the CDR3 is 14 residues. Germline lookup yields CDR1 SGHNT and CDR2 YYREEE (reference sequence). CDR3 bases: TGTGCCAGCAGCCTAGCGGGGGGGGCAGAGACCCAGTACTTC. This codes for CASSLAGGAETQYF.

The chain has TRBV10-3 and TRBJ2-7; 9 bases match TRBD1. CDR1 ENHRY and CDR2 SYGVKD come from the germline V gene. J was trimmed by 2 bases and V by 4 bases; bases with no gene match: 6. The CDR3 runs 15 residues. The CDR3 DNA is TGTGCCATCAGTGCCGGGGACAGGGCCCCCTACGAGCAGTACTTC. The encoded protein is CAISAGDRAPYEQYF.

This CDR3 reads CASSISREYYGYTF. The CDR3, as DNA: TGTGCCAGCAGTATTTCTCGGGAGTACTATGGCTACACCTTC. The chain combines TRBV27 with TRBJ1-2; D is ambiguous. CDR1 and CDR2 from the germline V gene are MNHEY and SMNVEV (reference sequence). There are 14 residues in the CDR3. Trimming removed 5 bases at V and 3 bases at J, with 13 bases between.

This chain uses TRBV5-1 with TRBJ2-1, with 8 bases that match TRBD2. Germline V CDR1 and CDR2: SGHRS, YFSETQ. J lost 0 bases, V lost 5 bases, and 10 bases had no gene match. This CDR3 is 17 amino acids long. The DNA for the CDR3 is TGCGCCAGCAGACCGCGGGGGGCAACGAGCTCCTACAATGAGCAGTTCTTC. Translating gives CASRPRGATSSYNEQFF.

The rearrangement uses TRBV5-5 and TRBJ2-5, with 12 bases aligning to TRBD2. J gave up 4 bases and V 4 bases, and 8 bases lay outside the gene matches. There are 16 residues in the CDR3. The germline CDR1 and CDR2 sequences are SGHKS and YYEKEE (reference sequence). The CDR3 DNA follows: TGTGCCAGCAGCGCCACTCTAGCGGGGGGGGCAGAGACCCAGTACTTC. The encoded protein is CASSATLAGGAETQYF.

CDR3 protein: CASSPLGVPGKETQYF. The CDR3 coding sequence is TGTGCCAGCAGCCCCCTCGGAGTCCCCGGGAAAGAGACCCAGTACTTC. The chain is built from TRBV11-2 and TRBJ2-5; possible D gene TRBD2, 5 bases. The CDR3 has 16 residues. Germline V gene data show CDR1 as SGHAT and CDR2 as FQNNGV. V dropped 5 bases and J dropped 3 bases, with 19 bases sitting between them.

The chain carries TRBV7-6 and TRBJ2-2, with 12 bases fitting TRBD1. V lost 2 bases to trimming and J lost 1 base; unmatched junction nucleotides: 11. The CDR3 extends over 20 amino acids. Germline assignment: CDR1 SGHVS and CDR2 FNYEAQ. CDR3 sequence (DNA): TGTGCCAGCAGCTTATACACCGGGACAGGGGGCTTTGGGAACACCGGGGAGCTGTTTTTT. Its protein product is CASSLYTGTGGFGNTGELFF.

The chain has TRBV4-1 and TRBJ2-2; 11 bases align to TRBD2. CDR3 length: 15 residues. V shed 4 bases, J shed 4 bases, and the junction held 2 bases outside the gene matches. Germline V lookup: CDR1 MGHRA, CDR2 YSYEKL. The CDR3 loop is CASSLTSGGTGELFF. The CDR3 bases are TGCGCCAGCAGCCTTACTAGCGGGGGCACCGGGGAGCTGTTTTTT.

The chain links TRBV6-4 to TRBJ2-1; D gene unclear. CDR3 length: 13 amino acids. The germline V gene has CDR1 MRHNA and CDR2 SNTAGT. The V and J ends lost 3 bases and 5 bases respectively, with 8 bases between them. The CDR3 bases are TGTGCCAGCAGTGATGAGGCCCACAATGAGCAGTTCTTC. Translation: CASSDEAHNEQFF.

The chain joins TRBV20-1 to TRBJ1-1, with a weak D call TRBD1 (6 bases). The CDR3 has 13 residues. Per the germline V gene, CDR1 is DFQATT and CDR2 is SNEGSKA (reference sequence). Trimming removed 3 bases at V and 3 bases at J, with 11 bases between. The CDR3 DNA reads TGCAGTGCTAGTAGGGACACTGACACTGAAGCTTTCTTT. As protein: CSASRDTDTEAFF.

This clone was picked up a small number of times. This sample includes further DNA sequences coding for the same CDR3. The CDR3 spells CASSLVAGGTDTQYF. DNA for the CDR3: TGTGCCAGCAGCTTGGTGGCGGGAGGCACAGATACGCAGTATTTT. The J gene is TRBJ2-3, the V gene TRBV5-6; 7 nucleotides agree with TRBD2. V trimming: 0 bases; J trimming: 1 base; junction bases outside the gene matches: 2. The CDR3 loop spans 15 amino acids. The germline CDR1 and CDR2 sequences are SGHDT and YYEEEE.

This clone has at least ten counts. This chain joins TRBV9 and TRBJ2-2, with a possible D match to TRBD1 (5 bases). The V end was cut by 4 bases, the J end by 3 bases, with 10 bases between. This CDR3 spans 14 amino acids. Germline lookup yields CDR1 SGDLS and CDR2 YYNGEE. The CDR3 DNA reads TGTGCCAGCAGCCGGCAGGGTCACACCGGGGAGCTGTTTTTT. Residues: CASSRQGHTGELFF.

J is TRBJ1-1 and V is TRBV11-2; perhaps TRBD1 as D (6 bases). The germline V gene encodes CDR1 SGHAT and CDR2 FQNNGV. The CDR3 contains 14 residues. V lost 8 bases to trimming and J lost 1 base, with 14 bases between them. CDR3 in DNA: TGTGCCAGCGCGTACAGGGCGAGGAACACTGAAGCTTTCTTT. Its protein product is CASAYRARNTEAFF. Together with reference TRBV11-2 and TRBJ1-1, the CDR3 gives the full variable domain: EAGVAQSPRYKIIEKRQSVAFWCNPISGHATLYWYQQILGQGPKLLIQFQNNGVVDDSQLPKDRFSAERLKGVDSTLKIQPAKLEDSAVYLCASAYRARNTEAFFGQGTRLTVV.

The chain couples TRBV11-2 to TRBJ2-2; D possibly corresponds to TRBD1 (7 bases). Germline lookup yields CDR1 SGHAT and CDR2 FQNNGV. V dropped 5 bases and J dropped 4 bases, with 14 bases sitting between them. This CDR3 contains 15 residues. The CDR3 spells CASSPQGGGTGELFF. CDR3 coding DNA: TGTGCCAGCAGCCCCCAGGGGGGTGGCACCGGGGAGCTGTTTTTT.

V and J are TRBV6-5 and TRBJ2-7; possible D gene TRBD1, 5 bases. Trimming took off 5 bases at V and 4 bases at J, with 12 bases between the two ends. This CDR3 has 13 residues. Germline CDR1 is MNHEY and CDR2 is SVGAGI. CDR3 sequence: CASSLPPGYEQYF. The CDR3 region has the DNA TGTGCCAGCAGTCTCCCCCCAGGGTACGAGCAGTACTTC.

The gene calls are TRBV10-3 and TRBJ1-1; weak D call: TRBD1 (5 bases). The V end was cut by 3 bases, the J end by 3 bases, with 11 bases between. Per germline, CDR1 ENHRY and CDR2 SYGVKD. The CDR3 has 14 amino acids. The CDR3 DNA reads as TGTGCCATCAGTGATCAGGGCTTGGACACTGAAGCTTTCTTT. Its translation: CAISDQGLDTEAFF.

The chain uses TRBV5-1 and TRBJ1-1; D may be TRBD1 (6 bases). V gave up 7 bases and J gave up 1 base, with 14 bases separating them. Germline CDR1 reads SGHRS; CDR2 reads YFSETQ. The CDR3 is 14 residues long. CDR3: CASAPTGQNTEAFF. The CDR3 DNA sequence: TGCGCCAGCGCACCGACAGGACAGAACACTGAAGCTTTCTTT.

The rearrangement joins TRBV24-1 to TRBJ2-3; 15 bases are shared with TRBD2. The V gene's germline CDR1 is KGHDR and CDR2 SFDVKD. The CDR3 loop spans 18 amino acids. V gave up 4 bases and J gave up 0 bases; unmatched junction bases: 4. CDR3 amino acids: CATSDRGTSGGSTDTQYF. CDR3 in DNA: TGTGCCACCAGTGACCGGGGGACTAGCGGGGGGAGCACAGATACGCAGTATTTT.